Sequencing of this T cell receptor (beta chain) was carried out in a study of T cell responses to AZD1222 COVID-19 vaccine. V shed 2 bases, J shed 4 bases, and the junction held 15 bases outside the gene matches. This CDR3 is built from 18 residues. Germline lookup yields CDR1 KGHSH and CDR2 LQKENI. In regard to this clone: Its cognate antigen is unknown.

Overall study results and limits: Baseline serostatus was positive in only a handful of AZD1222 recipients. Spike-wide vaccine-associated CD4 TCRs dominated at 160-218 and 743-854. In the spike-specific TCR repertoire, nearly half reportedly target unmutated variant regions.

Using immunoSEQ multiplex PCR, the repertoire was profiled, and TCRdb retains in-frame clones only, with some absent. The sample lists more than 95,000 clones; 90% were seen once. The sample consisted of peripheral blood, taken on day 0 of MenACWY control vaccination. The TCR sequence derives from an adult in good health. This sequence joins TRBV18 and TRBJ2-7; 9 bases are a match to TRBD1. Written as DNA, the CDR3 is TGTGCCAGCTCACCAAAATCTTGGGGACAGGGTAATTTTTACGAGCAGTACTTC. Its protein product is CASSPKSWGQGNFYEQYF.